This TCR beta chain was recorded in a study of cytomegalovirus exposure and HLA in healthy donors. Turning to the study itself: The same platform as the approximately 700 first-cohort repertoires was used for the 100 to 150 validation repertoires, a later analysis reported.

Study-level points and caveats: As confirmed in vitro, a few CMV-associated chains were specific for CMV antigens. Subsequent analysis of the 120 or so validation repertoires found a tendency for first-cohort TCR clusters to co-occur. About 180 TCR beta chains were listed as cytomegalovirus-associated.

J gave up 4 bases and V 5 bases, and 3 bases lay outside the gene matches. Germline CDR1 is SGHNT and CDR2 is YENEEA. The CDR3 extends over 14 amino acids. About this clone itself: The antigen is unknown.

Clones were sequenced by immunoSEQ multiplex PCR, and TCRdb holds only the in-frame ones, with some missing. Of about 160,000 clones listed, approximately 87% are singletons. This sequence joins TRBV11-3 and TRBJ2-7, with 12 bases that match TRBD2. What was sequenced was PBMCs. This clonotype originated in a woman aged 25 to 39 in good health and CMV-seronegative. As DNA, the CDR3 is TGTGCCAGCAGCCCGACTAGCGGGGGATACGAGCAGTACTTC. This gives the protein CASSPTSGGYEQYF.